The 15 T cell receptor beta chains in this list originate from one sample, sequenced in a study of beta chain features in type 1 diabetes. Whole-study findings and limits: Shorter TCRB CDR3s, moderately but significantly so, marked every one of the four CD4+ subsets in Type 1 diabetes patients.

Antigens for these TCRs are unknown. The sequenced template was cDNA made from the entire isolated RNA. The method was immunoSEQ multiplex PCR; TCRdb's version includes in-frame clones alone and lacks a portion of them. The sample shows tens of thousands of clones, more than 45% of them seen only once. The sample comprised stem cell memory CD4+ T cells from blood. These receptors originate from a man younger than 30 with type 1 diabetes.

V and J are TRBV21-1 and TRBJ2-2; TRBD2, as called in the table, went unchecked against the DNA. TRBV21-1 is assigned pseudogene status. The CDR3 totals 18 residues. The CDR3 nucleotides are TGTGCCAGCAGCAAAGTGGCTAGCGGGGGGCAGGGAACCGGGGAGCTGTTTTTT. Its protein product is CASSKVASGGQGTGELFF.

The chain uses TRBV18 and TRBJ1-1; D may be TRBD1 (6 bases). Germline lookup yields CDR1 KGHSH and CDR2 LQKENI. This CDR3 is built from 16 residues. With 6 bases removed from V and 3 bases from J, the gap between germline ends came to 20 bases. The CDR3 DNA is TGTGCCAGCTCCCTGACACGGGGGGCGTGGGACACTGAAGCTTTCTTT. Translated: CASSLTRGAWDTEAFF.

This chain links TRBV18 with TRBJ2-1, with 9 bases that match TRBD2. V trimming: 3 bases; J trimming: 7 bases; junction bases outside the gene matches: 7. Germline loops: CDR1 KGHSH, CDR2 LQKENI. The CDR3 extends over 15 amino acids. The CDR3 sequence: CASSPTSGVGNEQFF. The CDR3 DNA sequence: TGTGCCAGCTCACCGACTAGCGGAGTTGGGAATGAGCAGTTCTTC.

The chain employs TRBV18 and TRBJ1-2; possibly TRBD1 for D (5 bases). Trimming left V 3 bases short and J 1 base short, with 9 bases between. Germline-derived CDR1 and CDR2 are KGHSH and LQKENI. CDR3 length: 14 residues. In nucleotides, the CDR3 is TGTGCCAGCTCACCGACCAGGGATAACTATGGCTACACCTTC. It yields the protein CASSPTRDNYGYTF.

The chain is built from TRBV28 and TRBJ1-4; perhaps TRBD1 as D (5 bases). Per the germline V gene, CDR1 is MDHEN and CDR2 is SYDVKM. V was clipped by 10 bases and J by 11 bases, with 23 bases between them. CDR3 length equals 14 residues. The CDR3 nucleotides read TGTGCCATTCTATCCGACGGCAGGCGGGGCAAACTGTTTTTT. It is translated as CAILSDGRRGKLFF. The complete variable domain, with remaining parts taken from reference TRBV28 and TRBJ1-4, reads DVKVTQSSRYLVKRTGEKVFLECVQDMDHENMFWYRQDPGLGLRLIYFSYDVKMKEKGDIPEGYSVSREKKERFSLILESASTNQTSMYLCAILSDGRRGKLFFGSGTQLSVL.

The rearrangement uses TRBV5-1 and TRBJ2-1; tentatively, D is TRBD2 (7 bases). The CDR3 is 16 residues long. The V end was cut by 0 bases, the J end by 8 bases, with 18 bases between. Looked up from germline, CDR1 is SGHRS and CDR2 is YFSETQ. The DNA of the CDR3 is TGCGCCAGCAGCTTGGCTGGGGGGGCCCCCGGCGATGAGCAGTTCTTC. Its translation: CASSLAGGAPGDEQFF.

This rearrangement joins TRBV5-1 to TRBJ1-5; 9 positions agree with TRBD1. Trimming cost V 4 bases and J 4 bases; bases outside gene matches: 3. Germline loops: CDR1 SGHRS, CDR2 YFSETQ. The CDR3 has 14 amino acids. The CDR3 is CASSVGQGNQPQHF. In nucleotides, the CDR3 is TGCGCCAGCAGCGTGGGACAGGGTAATCAGCCCCAGCATTTT.

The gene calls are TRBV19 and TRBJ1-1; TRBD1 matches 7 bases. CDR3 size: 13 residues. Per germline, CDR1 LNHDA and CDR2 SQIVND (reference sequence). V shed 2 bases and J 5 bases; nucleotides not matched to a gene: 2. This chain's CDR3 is CASSIQGETEAFF. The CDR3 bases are TGTGCCAGTAGTATACAGGGGGAGACTGAAGCTTTCTTT.

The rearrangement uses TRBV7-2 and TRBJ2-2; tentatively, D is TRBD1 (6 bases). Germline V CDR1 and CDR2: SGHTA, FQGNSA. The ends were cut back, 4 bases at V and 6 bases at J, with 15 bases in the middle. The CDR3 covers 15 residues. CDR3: CASSWRNRVAGELFF. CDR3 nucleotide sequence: TGTGCCAGCAGCTGGAGAAACAGGGTGGCCGGGGAGCTGTTTTTT.

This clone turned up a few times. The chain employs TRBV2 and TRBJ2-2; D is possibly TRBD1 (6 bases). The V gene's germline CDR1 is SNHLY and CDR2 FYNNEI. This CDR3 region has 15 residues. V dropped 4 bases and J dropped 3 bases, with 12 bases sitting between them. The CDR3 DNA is TGTGCCAGCAGTGTGAGGGCAGGGGACACCGGGGAGCTGTTTTTT. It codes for CASSVRAGDTGELFF.

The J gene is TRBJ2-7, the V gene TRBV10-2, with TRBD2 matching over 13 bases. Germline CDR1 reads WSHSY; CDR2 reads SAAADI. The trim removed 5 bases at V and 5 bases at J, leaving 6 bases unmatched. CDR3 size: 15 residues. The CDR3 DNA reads TGCGCCAGCAGTACTAGCGGGAGGGCCTGGAACGAGCAGTACTTC. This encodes CASSTSGRAWNEQYF.

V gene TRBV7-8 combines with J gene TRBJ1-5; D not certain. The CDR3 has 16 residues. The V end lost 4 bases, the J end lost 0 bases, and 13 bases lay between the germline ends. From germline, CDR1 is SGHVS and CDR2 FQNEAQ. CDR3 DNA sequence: TGTGCCAGCAGCTCATTCCTCGAGAGTAGCAATCAGCCCCAGCATTTT. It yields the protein CASSSFLESSNQPQHF.

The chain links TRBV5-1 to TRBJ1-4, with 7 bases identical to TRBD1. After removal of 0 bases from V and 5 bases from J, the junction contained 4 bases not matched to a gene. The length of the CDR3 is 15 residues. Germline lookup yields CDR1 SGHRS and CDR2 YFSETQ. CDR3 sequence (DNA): TGCGCCAGCAGCTTGGAGGGGGCGTTAAATGAAAAACTGTTTTTT. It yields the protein CASSLEGALNEKLFF.

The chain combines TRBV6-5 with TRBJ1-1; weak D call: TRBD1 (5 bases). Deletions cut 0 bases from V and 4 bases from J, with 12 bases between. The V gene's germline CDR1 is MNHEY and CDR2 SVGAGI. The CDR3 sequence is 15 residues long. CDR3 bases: TGTGCCAGCAGTTACTCTCGCAGGGTCGCCACTGAAGCTTTCTTT. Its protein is CASSYSRRVATEAFF.

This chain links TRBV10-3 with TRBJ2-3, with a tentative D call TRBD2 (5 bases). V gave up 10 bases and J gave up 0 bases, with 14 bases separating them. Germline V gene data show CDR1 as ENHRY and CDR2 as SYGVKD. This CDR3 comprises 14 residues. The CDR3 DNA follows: TGTGCCACCCGCCCGCCGGGGAGCACAGATACGCAGTATTTT. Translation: CATRPPGSTDTQYF.